Presented here are 12 T cell receptor beta chains from one specimen sequenced in a study of blood T cell repertoires in COVID-19. TCRdb's copy holds only in-frame clones and misses some; the assay was immunoSEQ multiplex PCR. The sample contains about 100,000 clones, just over 85% of which appear only once. Material for sequencing was PBMCs or T cells enriched from blood (not recorded which). Every receptor here comes from a woman between 45 and 60 years old who had recovered from COVID-19.

The chain joins TRBV5-6 to TRBJ1-3, with 8 positions matching TRBD1. Germline assignment: CDR1 SGHDT and CDR2 YYEEEE. The CDR3 totals 17 residues. J was trimmed by 2 bases and V by 1 base; bases with no gene match: 8. The CDR3 loop is CASSLYQGAGAGNTIYF. CDR3 in DNA: TGTGCCAGCAGCTTGTATCAGGGGGCGGGAGCTGGAAACACCATATATTTT.

The V and J genes are TRBV5-4 and TRBJ1-2, with TRBD1 identical over 9 bases. Germline CDR1 is SGHNT and CDR2 is YYREEE (reference sequence). The CDR3 totals 13 residues. Trimming removed 7 bases from V and 4 bases from J; junction bases left unmatched: 5. The CDR3 DNA sequence: TGTGCCAGCTGGGACAGGGTGGGCTATGGCTACACCTTC. This encodes CASWDRVGYGYTF.

This chain uses TRBV3-1 (or the pseudogene TRBV3-2) with TRBJ2-1; D gene ambiguous. Germline CDR1 LGHDT, CDR2 YNNKEL (reference sequence). The CDR3 extends over 14 amino acids. Trimming took 2 bases from V and 10 from J, leaving 15 bases between them. CDR3 residues: CASSQMTGGSEQFF. The CDR3 DNA is TGTGCCAGCAGCCAAATGACTGGCGGATCCGAGCAGTTCTTC.

This chain connects TRBV4-1 to TRBJ1-2; D remains ambiguous. V was cut by 3 bases and J by 4 bases, with 15 bases left in between. This CDR3 is built from 15 residues. Looked up from germline, CDR1 is MGHRA and CDR2 is YSYEKL. DNA of the CDR3: TGCGCCAGCAGCCACCGCAAAAAACTCTCCTATGGCTACACCTTC. It yields the protein CASSHRKKLSYGYTF.

This chain's CDR3 is CAITPDGYTYEQYF. In nucleotides, the CDR3 is TGTGCCATCACCCCTGACGGGTACACCTACGAGCAGTACTTC. The chain carries TRBV10-3 and TRBJ2-7; no clear D. V lost 7 bases and J 2 bases, leaving 15 bases between the germline ends. Germline values: CDR1 ENHRY, CDR2 SYGVKD. There are 14 residues in the CDR3.

The rearrangement joins TRBV6-5 to TRBJ2-6, with 9 nucleotides matching TRBD1. J lost 1 base, V lost 4 bases, and 2 bases had no gene match. Germline CDR1 reads MNHEY; CDR2 reads SVGAGI. The length of the CDR3 is 16 residues. The CDR3 coding sequence is TGTGCCAGCAGTTTCGGACAGGGGTCTGGGGCCAACGTCCTGACTTTC. Translated: CASSFGQGSGANVLTF.

The chain uses TRBV9 and TRBJ2-5, with D perhaps TRBD1 (7 bases). The CDR3 sequence is 14 residues long. Germline assignment: CDR1 SGDLS and CDR2 YYNGEE. Trimming left V 4 bases short and J 5 bases short, with 15 bases between. The CDR3 here is CASSPQGGQETQYF. CDR3 DNA sequence: TGTGCCAGCAGCCCCCAGGGGGGCCAGGAGACCCAGTACTTC. Complete variable domain (other parts from reference TRBV9 and TRBJ2-5): DSGVTQTPKHLITATGQRVTLRCSPRSGDLSVYWYQQSLDQGLQFLIQYYNGEERAKGNILERFSAQQFPDLHSELNLSSLELGDSALYFCASSPQGGQETQYFGPGTRLLVL.

This clone appeared a few times. The chain has TRBV6-5 and TRBJ1-1, with D unclear. Germline CDR1 is MNHEY and CDR2 is SVGAGI. V lost 11 bases, J lost 2 bases, and 18 bases lay in between. This CDR3 is 14 amino acids long. The CDR3 sequence is CASRRIPLNTEAFF. CDR3 DNA sequence: TGTGCCTCACGCAGGATCCCGTTAAACACTGAAGCTTTCTTT.

This chain connects TRBV27 to TRBJ2-3, with 8 bases that match TRBD2. Unmatched junction bases numbered 5, after V lost 4 bases and J lost 5 bases. CDR1 MNHEY and CDR2 SMNVEV come from the germline V gene (reference sequence). The CDR3 sequence is 14 residues long. The CDR3 nucleotides read TGTGCCAGCAGTTATCCGGGAGGGCGAGATACGCAGTATTTT. This encodes CASSYPGGRDTQYF.

The chain carries TRBV27 and TRBJ1-4; D is uncertain. The germline V gene has CDR1 MNHEY and CDR2 SMNVEV (reference sequence). Trimming left V 5 bases short and J 10 bases short, with 14 bases between. CDR3 size: 13 residues. As DNA, the CDR3 is TGTGCCAGCAGTCCAGAGGGTACTGTAAAACTGTTTTTT. Its protein is CASSPEGTVKLFF.

This chain joins TRBV5-4 and TRBJ2-1; tentative D call: TRBD2 (6 bases). With 3 bases removed from V and 10 bases from J, the gap between germline ends came to 11 bases. CDR3 size: 12 residues. The germline gives CDR1 SGHNT, CDR2 YYREEE (reference sequence). CDR3 sequence (DNA): TGTGCCAGCAGCTCGCAGGCGGGGGAGCAGTTCTTC. It translates to CASSSQAGEQFF.

This clone showed up just a few times. This sequence joins TRBV7-2 and TRBJ1-1; D not resolved. Germline V lookup: CDR1 SGHTA, CDR2 FQGNSA. This CDR3 is built from 13 residues. V dropped 4 bases and J dropped 5 bases, with 11 bases sitting between them. The CDR3 bases are TGTGCCAGCAGCTGGGCTCGGGAGACTGAAGCTTTCTTT. As protein: CASSWARETEAFF.